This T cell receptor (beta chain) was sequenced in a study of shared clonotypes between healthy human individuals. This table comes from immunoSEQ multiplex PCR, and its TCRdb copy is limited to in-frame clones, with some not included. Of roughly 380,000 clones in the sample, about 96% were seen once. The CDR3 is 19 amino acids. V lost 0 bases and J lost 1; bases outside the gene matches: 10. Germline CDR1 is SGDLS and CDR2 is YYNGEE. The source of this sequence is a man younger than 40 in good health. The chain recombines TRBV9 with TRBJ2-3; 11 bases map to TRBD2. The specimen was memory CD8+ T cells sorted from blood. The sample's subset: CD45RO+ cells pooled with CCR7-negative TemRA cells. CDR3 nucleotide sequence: TGTGCCAGCAGCGTAGAGCCCCGACTAGCGGGACGGGGCACAGATACGCAGTATTTT. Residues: CASSVEPRLAGRGTDTQYF.